This passage covers 5 T cell receptor beta chains from one sample sequenced in a study of T cell responses to AZD1222 COVID-19 vaccine. Some clones are missing from TCRdb's copy, which holds only in-frame ones; the method was immunoSEQ multiplex PCR. The repertoire holds 150,000 to 200,000 clones, 80% to 90% seen once, with 2.5% to 3% in the top ten. The material sequenced was peripheral blood, taken on day 0 of MenACWY control vaccination. All receptors derive from an adult in good health.

The chain employs TRBV7-2 and TRBJ1-3; D is unclear. V was pared by 0 bases and J by 8 bases, with 11 bases between. CDR3 size: 14 residues. The germline V gene has CDR1 SGHTA and CDR2 FQGNSA. The CDR3 reads CASSLAGGADTIYF. In DNA form, the CDR3 reads TGTGCCAGCAGCTTAGCGGGAGGCGCGGACACCATATATTTT. The full variable domain, in which reference TRBV7-2 and TRBJ1-3 provide the parts outside the CDR3, is GAGVSQSPSNKVTEKGKDVELRCDPISGHTALYWYRQSLGQGLEFLIYFQGNSAPDKSGLPSDRFSAERTGGSVSTLTIQRTQQEDSAVYLCASSLAGGADTIYFGEGSWLTVV.

This clone was detected only once. The chain links TRBV7-2 to TRBJ2-5; 14 bases map to TRBD2. Germline loops: CDR1 SGHTA, CDR2 FQGNSA. This CDR3 contains 16 residues. V was clipped by 5 bases and J by 7 bases; unmatched bases: 9. DNA of the CDR3: TGTGCCAGCAGCCCGGGACTAGCGGGGGTTAGTGGGACCCAGTACTTC. Amino acids: CASSPGLAGVSGTQYF.

This sequence joins TRBV27 and TRBJ1-2; D uncertain. The V end lost 3 bases, the J end lost 5 bases, and 13 bases lay between the germline ends. The CDR3 has 14 amino acids. CDR1 MNHEY and CDR2 SMNVEV come from the germline V gene (reference sequence). CDR3 in DNA: TGTGCCAGCAGTTTGTCCAGCAAGGTTTATGGCTACACCTTC. Encoded protein: CASSLSSKVYGYTF.

CDR3 bases: TGTGCCAGCAGCCAAGGACACGCACAGGGTTTTGGAAACACCATATATTTT. It specifies CASSQGHAQGFGNTIYF. V is TRBV3-1 (or the pseudogene TRBV3-2) and J is TRBJ1-3, with D perhaps matching TRBD1 (6 bases). The germline gives CDR1 LGHDT, CDR2 YNNKEL (reference sequence). The CDR3 extends over 17 amino acids. Trimming cost V 1 base and J 3 bases, with 16 bases left between them.

This clone was observed a single time. V gene TRBV7-2 combines with J gene TRBJ2-1; 9 bases fit TRBD1. V gave up 7 bases and J gave up 13 bases; unmatched junction bases: 11. Germline assignment: CDR1 SGHTA and CDR2 FQGNSA. This CDR3 has 13 residues. In DNA, the CDR3 is TGTGCCAGCACCAACGGACAGGGGATAGGCCAGTTCTTC. Encoded protein: CASTNGQGIGQFF.